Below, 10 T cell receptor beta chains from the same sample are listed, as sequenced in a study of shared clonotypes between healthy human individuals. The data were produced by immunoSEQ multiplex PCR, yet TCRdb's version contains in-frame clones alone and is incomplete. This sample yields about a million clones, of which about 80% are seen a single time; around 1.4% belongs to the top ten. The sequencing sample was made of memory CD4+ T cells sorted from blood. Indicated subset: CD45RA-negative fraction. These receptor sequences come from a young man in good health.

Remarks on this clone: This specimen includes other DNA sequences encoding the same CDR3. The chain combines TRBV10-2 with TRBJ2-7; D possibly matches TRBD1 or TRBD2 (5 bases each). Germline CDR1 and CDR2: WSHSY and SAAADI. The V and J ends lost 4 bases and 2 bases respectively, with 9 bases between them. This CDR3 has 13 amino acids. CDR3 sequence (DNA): TGCGCCAGCAGTGGGGGACCTCCCTACGAGCAGTACTTC. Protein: CASSGGPPYEQYF.

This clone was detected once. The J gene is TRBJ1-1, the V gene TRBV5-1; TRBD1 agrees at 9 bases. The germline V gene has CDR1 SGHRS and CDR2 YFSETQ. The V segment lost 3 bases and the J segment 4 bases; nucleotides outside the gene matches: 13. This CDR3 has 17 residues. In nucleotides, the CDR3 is TGCGCCAGCAGCTGGGGGGACAGGGAGTCTTATCGCACTGAAGCTTTCTTT. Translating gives CASSWGDRESYRTEAFF.

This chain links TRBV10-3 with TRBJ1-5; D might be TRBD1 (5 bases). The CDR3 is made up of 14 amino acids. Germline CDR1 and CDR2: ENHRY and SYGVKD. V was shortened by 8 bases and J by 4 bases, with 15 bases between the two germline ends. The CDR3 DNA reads TGTGCCATCGGGACGACGGGCAATAATCAGCCCCAGCATTTT. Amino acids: CAIGTTGNNQPQHF.

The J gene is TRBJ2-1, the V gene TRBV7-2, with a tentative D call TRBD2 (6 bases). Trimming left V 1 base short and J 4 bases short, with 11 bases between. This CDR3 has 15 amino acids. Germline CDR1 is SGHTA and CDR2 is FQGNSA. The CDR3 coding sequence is TGTGCCAGCAGCTTAGGACTAGGGTGGTACAATGAGCAGTTCTTC. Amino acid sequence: CASSLGLGWYNEQFF.

Here the CDR3 reads CASKAAANYGYTF. CDR3 nucleotides: TGCGCCAGCAAAGCGGCAGCTAACTATGGCTACACCTTC. The genes are TRBV5-1 and TRBJ1-2; D is undetermined. Germline V gives CDR1 SGHRS, CDR2 YFSETQ. The CDR3 spans 13 residues. The V and J ends lost 6 bases and 0 bases respectively, with 9 bases between them.

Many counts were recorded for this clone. CDR3 nucleotides: TGTGCCAGCAGCTTAATATCACAGTCTTATGGCTACACCTTC. This encodes CASSLISQSYGYTF. V gene TRBV7-2 combines with J gene TRBJ1-2, with no clear D. The germline V gene has CDR1 SGHTA and CDR2 FQGNSA. This CDR3 comprises 14 residues. Trimming took off 2 bases at V and 5 bases at J, with 12 bases between the two ends.

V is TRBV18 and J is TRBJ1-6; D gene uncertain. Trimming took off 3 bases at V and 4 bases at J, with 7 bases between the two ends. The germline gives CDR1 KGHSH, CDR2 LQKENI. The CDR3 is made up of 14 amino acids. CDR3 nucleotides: TGTGCCAGCTCACCGGCTCAGTATAATTCACCCCTCCACTTT. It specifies CASSPAQYNSPLHF.

CDR3 in DNA: TGTGCCAGCAGCCCCCCGGGCCAAGACCCCTCAACTAATGAAAAACTGTTTTTT. The encoded protein is CASSPPGQDPSTNEKLFF. The chain combines TRBV28 with TRBJ1-4; D is unclear. Germline V gives CDR1 MDHEN, CDR2 SYDVKM. V was pared by 6 bases and J by 0 bases, with 20 bases between. This CDR3 is built from 18 residues.

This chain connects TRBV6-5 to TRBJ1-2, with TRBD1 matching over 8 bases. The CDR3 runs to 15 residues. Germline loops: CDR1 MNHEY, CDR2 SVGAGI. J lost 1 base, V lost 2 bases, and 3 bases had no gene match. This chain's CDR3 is CASSYDRGVNYGYTF. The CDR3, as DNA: TGTGCCAGCAGTTACGACAGGGGAGTTAACTATGGCTACACCTTC.

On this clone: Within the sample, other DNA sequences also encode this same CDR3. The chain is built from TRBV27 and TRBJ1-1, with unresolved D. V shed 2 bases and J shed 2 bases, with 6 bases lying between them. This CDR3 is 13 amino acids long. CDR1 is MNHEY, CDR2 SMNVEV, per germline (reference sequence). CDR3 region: CASSLSRNTEAFF. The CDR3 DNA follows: TGTGCCAGCAGTTTAAGTCGTAACACTGAAGCTTTCTTT.